This is a list of T cell receptor beta chains from one sample in a study of Ad26.COV2.S vaccination and SARS-CoV-2 variants. Sequencing was performed with immunoSEQ multiplex PCR; in TCRdb, only in-frame clones are kept and a portion is missing. Of about 350,000 clones listed, about 92% are singletons. The sequences come from peripheral blood, collected after recovery from COVID-19. The receptors originated from a human donor who had recovered from COVID-19. CDR3s include the opening cysteine and the closing phenylalanine or tryptophan. A D gene is named only where the DNA matches it firmly. Clone sizes are given selectively: once, few, many, or a class where the clone is expanded.

J,D,V,size,DNA,CDR3
TRBJ2-3,TRBD2,TRBV2,-,TGTGCCAGCATGACTAGCGGGGGGACATATACGCAGTATTTT,CASMTSGGTYTQYF
TRBJ2-2,-,TRBV25-1,-,TGTGCCAGCAGTGAACCAGGGCCCGGGGAGCTGTTTTTT,CASSEPGPGELFF
TRBJ2-3,-,TRBV24-1,-,TGTGCCACCAGTGATTTGAAGAGGAGTCCAGATACGCAGTATTTT,CATSDLKRSPDTQYF
TRBJ1-2,-,TRBV18,-,TGTGCCAGCTCACCAGTCCCCCCGGAGGGGTCCAGGGGCTACACCTTC,CASSPVPPEGSRGYTF
TRBJ1-3,-,TRBV3-1/TRBV3-2,-,TGTGCCAGCAGCGAGGTTACGGGGAACACCATATATTTT,CASSEVTGNTIYF
TRBJ1-6,TRBD1,TRBV4-3,-,TGCGCCAGCAGCCAAGATCCCCAGGGGGCGTCCTATAATTCACCCCTCCACTTT,CASSQDPQGASYNSPLHF
TRBJ1-6,TRBD1,TRBV6-5,-,TGTGCCAGCAGTCTAAGACAGGGTCACTCACCCCTCCACTTT,CASSLRQGHSPLHF
TRBJ2-7,TRBD2,TRBV27,-,TGTGCCAGCAGCCGTACTAGCGGGGGGCTGGTATACGAGCAGTACTTC,CASSRTSGGLVYEQYF
TRBJ2-3,TRBD2,TRBV7-6,-,TGTGCCAGCAGCTACCCGACTAGCGGGGGGACAACTAGCACAGATACGCAGTATTTT,CASSYPTSGGTTSTDTQYF
TRBJ1-5,-,TRBV5-6,-,TGTGCCAGCAGCTTGGGAGCGGGGATTAATCAGCCCCAGCATTTT,CASSLGAGINQPQHF
TRBJ2-7,-,TRBV12-5,-,TGTGCTAGTGCCTCGGAAGGGTACGAGCAGTACTTC,CASASEGYEQYF
TRBJ1-2,-,TRBV6-5,-,TGTGCCAGCGATCGTACCTGGGGCAGCAACTATGGCTACACCTTC,CASDRTWGSNYGYTF
TRBJ2-7,TRBD1,TRBV28,-,TGTGCCAGCAGGAGGACCGGGACAGCCTACGAGCAGTACTTC,CASRRTGTAYEQYF
TRBJ1-2,TRBD1,TRBV5-4,-,TGTGCCAGCAGCTCACAGCAGACAGGGTCCCCTATCGGAGGCTACACCTTC,CASSSQQTGSPIGGYTF
TRBJ1-4,-,TRBV4-1,few,TGCGCCAGCAGCCAAGGGGGGGGAGCGGCTAATGAAAAACTGTTTTTT,CASSQGGGAANEKLFF
TRBJ2-2,TRBD1,TRBV27,-,TGTGCCAGCAGGGGGGACAGGAGAGGCACCGGGGAGCTGTTTTTT,CASRGDRRGTGELFF
TRBJ2-3,-,TRBV7-9,-,TGTGCCAGCAGCTTAGTTCCACAACTAAGCACAGATACGCAGTATTTT,CASSLVPQLSTDTQYF
TRBJ2-2,-,TRBV19,-,TGTGCCAGTAGTATCTTCCTGACAGGCACCGGGGAGCTGTTTTTT,CASSIFLTGTGELFF
TRBJ1-2,-,TRBV19,-,TGTGCCAGTACCCTTAGCAGGGCTAACTATGGCTACACCTTC,CASTLSRANYGYTF
TRBJ1-1,-,TRBV10-2,-,TGCGCCAGCAGTGAGATCTGGGGGCCTGAAGCTTTCTTT,CASSEIWGPEAFF
TRBJ1-1,-,TRBV27,-,TGTGCCAGCAGCAGGGACTCAATTATGAACACTGAAGCTTTCTTT,CASSRDSIMNTEAFF
TRBJ1-2,-,TRBV11-2,-,TGTGCCAGCAGCTTAGATAGGACACATAACTATGGCTACACCTTC,CASSLDRTHNYGYTF
TRBJ1-1,-,TRBV11-2,-,TGTGCCAGCAGCTTAGAGGGGGGGGCGGACACTGAAGCTTTCTTT,CASSLEGGADTEAFF
TRBJ1-3,-,TRBV7-9,few,TGTGCCAGCGCCAATTCGGGGGGCGGAAACACCATATATTTT,CASANSGGGNTIYF
TRBJ2-7,-,TRBV3-1/TRBV3-2,-,TGTGCCAGCAGCCAAAACCTAGAATTATCCTACGAGCAGTACTTC,CASSQNLELSYEQYF
TRBJ1-6,-,TRBV7-2,-,TGTGCCAGCAGCTTCTCGGGGATGAATTCACCCCTCCACTTT,CASSFSGMNSPLHF
TRBJ1-1,-,TRBV9,-,TGTGCCAGCAGCTTAAACCGGGACGGAGAAGCTTACATGAACACTGAAGCTTTCTTT,CASSLNRDGEAYMNTEAFF
TRBJ2-5,-,TRBV2,-,TGTGCCAGCAGTGGGTCCGACGGCAAGACCCAGTACTTC,CASSGSDGKTQYF
TRBJ2-2,-,TRBV10-2,once,TGCGCCACCACAGTCCAGGGGAGTGGTTCCGGGGAGCTGTTTTTT,CATTVQGSGSGELFF
TRBJ2-1,-,TRBV6-4,-,TGTGCCAGCAGAGGGGTCAATGAGCAGTTCTTC,CASRGVNEQFF
TRBJ2-7,-,TRBV6-2/TRBV6-3,-,TGTGCCAGCAGTTATGAGGGATTGTACGAGCAGTACTTC,CASSYEGLYEQYF
TRBJ2-6,-,TRBV5-1,-,TGCGCCAGCAGCCCAGGACAAGCCAACGTCCTGACTTTC,CASSPGQANVLTF
TRBJ2-5,TRBD2,TRBV6-6,-,TGTGCCAGCAGGTACAAAGCTAGCGGATACCAAGAGACCCAGTACTTC,CASRYKASGYQETQYF
TRBJ1-4,TRBD1,TRBV2,-,TGTGCCACCGAATCACAGGGGGTGAATGAAAAACTGTTTTTT,CATESQGVNEKLFF
TRBJ2-7,-,TRBV6-2/TRBV6-3,-,TGTGCCAGCAGTTACCCGGACAGTCGATACGAGCAGTACTTC,CASSYPDSRYEQYF
TRBJ2-1,TRBD2,TRBV20-1,-,TGCAGTGCTAGTGGTGGACTAGCGGGGGGTAATGAGCAGTTCTTC,CSASGGLAGGNEQFF
TRBJ1-2,TRBD1,TRBV3-1/TRBV3-2,-,TGTGCCAGCAGCCAAGATAACGGACAGGGAAGGAGAACTTTCCTTAATAACTATGGCTACACCTTC,CASSQDNGQGRRTFLNNYGYTF
TRBJ1-5,TRBD1,TRBV5-8,-,TGTGCCAGCAGCTCGTTCATCGTATCGACAGGGGGCAATCAGCCCCAGCATTTT,CASSSFIVSTGGNQPQHF
TRBJ1-4,-,TRBV11-2,-,TGTGCCAGCAGCTTACGACAGATAGGTGAAAAACTGTTTTTT,CASSLRQIGEKLFF
TRBJ1-2,-,TRBV7-8,-,TGTGCCAGCAGCTCAGGGCAGTTAAACTATGGCTACACCTTC,CASSSGQLNYGYTF
TRBJ1-1,-,TRBV5-1,-,TGCGCCAGCAGCGGGTCGGGCGCTATGAACACTGAAGCTTTCTTT,CASSGSGAMNTEAFF
TRBJ1-2,TRBD1,TRBV5-1,-,TGCGCCAGCAGCTGGGACAGGGGTGACGGCTACACCTTC,CASSWDRGDGYTF
TRBJ2-2,-,TRBV21-1,-,TGTGCCAGCAGTGGGGCCCTGAACACCGGGGAGCTGTTTTTT,CASSGALNTGELFF
TRBJ1-2,-,TRBV5-6,once,TGTGCCAGCAGCTTGGGGCCAGGGGCTGTCATATATGGCTACACCTTC,CASSLGPGAVIYGYTF
TRBJ1-2,-,TRBV29-1,once,TGCAGCGCTGCCGGTGGTGGTGGAGGCTACACCTTC,CSAAGGGGGYTF
TRBJ2-3,-,TRBV25-1,few,TGTGCCAGCAGTCCGGGGAACTGGGACACCTACACAGATACGCAGTATTTT,CASSPGNWDTYTDTQYF
TRBJ2-1,TRBD1,TRBV4-1,-,TGCGCCAGCAGCCAAAGACAGGGGGCAAAAAATGAGCAGTTCTTC,CASSQRQGAKNEQFF
TRBJ2-5,-,TRBV9,-,TGTGCCAGCAGCCCTTATACCAAGACCCAGTACTTC,CASSPYTKTQYF
TRBJ2-3,-,TRBV6-5,once,TGTGCCAGCAGCGGACTACTTCCAGATACGCAGTATTTT,CASSGLLPDTQYF
TRBJ2-7,-,TRBV27,-,TGTGCCAGCAGTGGGGCGGGACTTGAATCCTACGAGCAGTACTTC,CASSGAGLESYEQYF
TRBJ1-2,-,TRBV11-2,-,TGTGCCAGCAGCCCGGCGCCGGGGGCGCGTGGCTACACCTTC,CASSPAPGARGYTF
TRBJ2-7,TRBD1,TRBV9,-,TGTGCCAGCAGCGTAAGTCAGGGGGCTTACGAGCAGTACTTC,CASSVSQGAYEQYF
TRBJ2-6,-,TRBV12-5,-,TGTGCTAGTGGTTCGGGGGGGGCCAACGTCCTGACTTTC,CASGSGGANVLTF
TRBJ2-2,TRBD2,TRBV4-3,-,TGCGCCAGCAGCCAAGCTCTTCGGCTAGCGGCGAACACCGGGGAGCTGTTTTTT,CASSQALRLAANTGELFF
TRBJ1-5,-,TRBV6-5,-,TGTGCCAGCAGTTACAGCCTCAATCAGCCCCAGCATTTT,CASSYSLNQPQHF
TRBJ1-1,TRBD1,TRBV5-1,-,TGCGCCAGCAGCTTAAACAGGGGGCGAACTGAAGCTTTCTTT,CASSLNRGRTEAFF
TRBJ1-2,TRBD1,TRBV19,-,TGTGCCAGTAGTATTAACCCTTTAGGGGGCGCTGGCTATGGCTACACCTTC,CASSINPLGGAGYGYTF